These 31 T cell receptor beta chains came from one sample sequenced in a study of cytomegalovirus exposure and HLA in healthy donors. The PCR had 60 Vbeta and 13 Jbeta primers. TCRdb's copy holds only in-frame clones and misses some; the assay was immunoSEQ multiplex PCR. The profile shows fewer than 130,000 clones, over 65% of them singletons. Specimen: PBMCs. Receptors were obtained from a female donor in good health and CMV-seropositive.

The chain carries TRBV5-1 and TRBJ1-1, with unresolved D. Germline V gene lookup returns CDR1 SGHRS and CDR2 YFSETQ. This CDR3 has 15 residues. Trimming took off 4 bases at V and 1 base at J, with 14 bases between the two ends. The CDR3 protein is CASSIRPGSNTEAFF. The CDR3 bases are TGCGCCAGCAGCATTCGCCCGGGTTCGAACACTGAAGCTTTCTTT.

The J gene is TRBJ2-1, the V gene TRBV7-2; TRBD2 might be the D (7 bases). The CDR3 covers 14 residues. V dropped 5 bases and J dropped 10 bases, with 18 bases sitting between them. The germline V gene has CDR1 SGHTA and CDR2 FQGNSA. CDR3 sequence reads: CASSPRGAGGEQFF. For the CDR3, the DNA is TGTGCCAGCAGCCCCCGGGGGGCCGGTGGGGAGCAGTTCTTC.

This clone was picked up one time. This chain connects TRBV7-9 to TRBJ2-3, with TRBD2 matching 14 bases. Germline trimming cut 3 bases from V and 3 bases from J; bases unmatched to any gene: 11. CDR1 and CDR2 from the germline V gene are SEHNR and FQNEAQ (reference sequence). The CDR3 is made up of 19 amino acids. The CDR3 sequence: CASSFGLAGGAVNTDTQYF. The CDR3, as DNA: TGTGCCAGCAGCTTCGGACTAGCGGGAGGAGCCGTAAATACAGATACGCAGTATTTT.

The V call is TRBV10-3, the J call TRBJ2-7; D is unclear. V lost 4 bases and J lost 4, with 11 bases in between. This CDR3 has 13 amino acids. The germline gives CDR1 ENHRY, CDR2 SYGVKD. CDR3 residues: CAISVIDKYEQYF. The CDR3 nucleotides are TGTGCCATCAGTGTAATTGACAAGTACGAGCAGTACTTC.

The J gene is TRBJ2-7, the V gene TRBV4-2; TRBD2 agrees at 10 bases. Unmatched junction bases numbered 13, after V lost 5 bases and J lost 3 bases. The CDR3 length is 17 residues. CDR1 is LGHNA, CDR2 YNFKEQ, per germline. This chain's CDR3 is CASSRGLAELNDYEQYF. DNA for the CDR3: TGTGCCAGCAGCAGAGGACTAGCGGAGCTAAATGACTACGAGCAGTACTTC.

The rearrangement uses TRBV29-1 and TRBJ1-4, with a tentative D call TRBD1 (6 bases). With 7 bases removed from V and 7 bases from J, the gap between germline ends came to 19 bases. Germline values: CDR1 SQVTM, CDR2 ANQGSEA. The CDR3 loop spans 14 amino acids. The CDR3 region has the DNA TGCAGCGGGAAATTGGGGGCCGAGGGTGAAAAACTGTTTTTT. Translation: CSGKLGAEGEKLFF.

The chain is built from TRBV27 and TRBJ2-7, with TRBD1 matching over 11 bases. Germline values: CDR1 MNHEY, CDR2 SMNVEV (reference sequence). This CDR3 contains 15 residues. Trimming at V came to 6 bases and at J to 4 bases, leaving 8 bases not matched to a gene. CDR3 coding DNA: TGTGCCAGCAGCCGGACAGGGGGCGAAGGGTACGAGCAGTACTTC. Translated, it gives CASSRTGGEGYEQYF.

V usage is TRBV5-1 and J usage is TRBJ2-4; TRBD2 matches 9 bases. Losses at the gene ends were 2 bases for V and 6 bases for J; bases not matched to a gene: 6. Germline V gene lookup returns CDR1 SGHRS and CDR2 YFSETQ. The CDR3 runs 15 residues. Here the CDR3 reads CASSLGGGAGNIQYF. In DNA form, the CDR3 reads TGCGCCAGCAGCTTAGGCGGGGGGGCAGGAAACATTCAGTACTTC.

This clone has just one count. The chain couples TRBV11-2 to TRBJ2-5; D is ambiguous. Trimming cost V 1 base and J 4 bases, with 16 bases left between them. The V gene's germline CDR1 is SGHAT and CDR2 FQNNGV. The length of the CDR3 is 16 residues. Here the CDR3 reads CASSLGSAPARETQYF. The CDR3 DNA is TGTGCCAGCAGCTTAGGGAGTGCCCCCGCCCGAGAGACCCAGTACTTC.

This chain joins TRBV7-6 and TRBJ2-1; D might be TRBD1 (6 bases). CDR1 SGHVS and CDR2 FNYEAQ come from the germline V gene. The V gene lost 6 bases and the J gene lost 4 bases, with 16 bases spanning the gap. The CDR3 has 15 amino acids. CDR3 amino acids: CASSSPTGQYNEQFF. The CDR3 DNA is TGTGCCAGCAGTTCGCCCACAGGGCAGTACAATGAGCAGTTCTTC. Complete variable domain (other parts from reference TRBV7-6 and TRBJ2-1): GAGVSQSPRYKVTKRGQDVALRCDPISGHVSLYWYRQALGQGPEFLTYFNYEAQQDKSGLPNDRFSAERPEGSISTLTIQRTEQRDSAMYRCASSSPTGQYNEQFFGPGTRLTVL.

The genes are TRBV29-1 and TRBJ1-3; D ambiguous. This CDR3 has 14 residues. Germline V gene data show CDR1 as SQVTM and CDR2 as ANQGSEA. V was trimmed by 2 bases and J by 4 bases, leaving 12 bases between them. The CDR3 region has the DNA TGCAGCGTTGAAAGTCCGCCGGGGGGAAACACCATATATTTT. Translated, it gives CSVESPPGGNTIYF.

The CDR3 bases are TGCGCCAGCAGCCCCCTAGGAGGTTCTGGGAATAATGAAAAACTGTTTTTT. This gives the protein CASSPLGGSGNNEKLFF. J is TRBJ1-4 and V is TRBV4-1, with D uncertain. The ends were cut back, 4 bases at V and 4 bases at J, with 19 bases in the middle. Looked up from germline, CDR1 is MGHRA and CDR2 is YSYEKL. The CDR3 loop spans 17 amino acids.

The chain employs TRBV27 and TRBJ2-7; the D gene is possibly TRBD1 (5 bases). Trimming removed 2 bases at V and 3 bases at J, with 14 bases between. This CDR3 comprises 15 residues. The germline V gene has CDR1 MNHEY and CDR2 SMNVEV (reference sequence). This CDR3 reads CASSLRPTANYEQYF. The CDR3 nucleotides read TGTGCCAGCAGTTTACGTCCGACAGCTAACTACGAGCAGTACTTC.

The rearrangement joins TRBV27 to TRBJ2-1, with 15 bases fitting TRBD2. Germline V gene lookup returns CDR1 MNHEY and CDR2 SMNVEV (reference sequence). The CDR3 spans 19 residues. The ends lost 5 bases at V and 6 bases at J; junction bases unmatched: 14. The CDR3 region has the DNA TGTGCCAGCAGTAAATTAGGACTAGCGGGGGGGGATCGGGGCAATGAGCAGTTCTTC. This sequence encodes CASSKLGLAGGDRGNEQFF.

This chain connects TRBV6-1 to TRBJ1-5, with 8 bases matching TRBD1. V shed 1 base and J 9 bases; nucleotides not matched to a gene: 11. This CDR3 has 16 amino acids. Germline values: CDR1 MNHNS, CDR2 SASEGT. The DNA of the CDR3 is TGTGCCAGCAGTGAAGACACGGGGACAGGCCAGCGGCCCCAGCATTTT. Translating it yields CASSEDTGTGQRPQHF.

The CDR3, as DNA: TGCGCCAGCAGCCGGGACAGGGGGGGGAACAATGAGCAGTTCTTC. The encoded protein is CASSRDRGGNNEQFF. The chain couples TRBV5-1 to TRBJ2-1; 11 bases match TRBD1. Germline loops: CDR1 SGHRS, CDR2 YFSETQ. V gave up 4 bases and J gave up 5 bases; unmatched junction bases: 5. CDR3 length: 15 residues.

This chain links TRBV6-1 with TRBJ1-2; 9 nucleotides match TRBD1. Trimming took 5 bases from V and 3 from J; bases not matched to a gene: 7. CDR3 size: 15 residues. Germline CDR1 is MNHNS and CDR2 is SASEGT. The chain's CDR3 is CASSPGTGKHYGYTF. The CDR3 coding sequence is TGTGCCAGCAGTCCCGGGACAGGGAAACACTATGGCTACACCTTC.

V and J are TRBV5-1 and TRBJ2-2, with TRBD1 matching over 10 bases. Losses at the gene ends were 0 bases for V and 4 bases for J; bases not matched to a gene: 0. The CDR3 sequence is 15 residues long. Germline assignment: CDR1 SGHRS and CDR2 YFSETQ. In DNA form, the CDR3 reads TGCGCCAGCAGCTTGGGGACAGGGGGCACCGGGGAGCTGTTTTTT. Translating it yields CASSLGTGGTGELFF.

The CDR3 coding sequence is TGTGCCAGCAGTTACGGGCAGGGCGGCACAGATACGCAGTATTTT. It is translated as CASSYGQGGTDTQYF. V usage is TRBV6-5 and J usage is TRBJ2-3; D is perhaps TRBD1 (5 bases). V lost 2 bases and J lost 1, with 10 bases in between. Looked up from germline, CDR1 is MNHEY and CDR2 is SVGAGI. The CDR3 covers 15 residues.

In DNA, the CDR3 is TGTGCCAGCATGGAATTACAAGGGAGTGGAGGCTACACCTTC. It specifies CASMELQGSGGYTF. The V gene is TRBV6-1, the J gene TRBJ1-2, with no clear D. Trimming removed 7 bases from V and 8 bases from J, with 20 bases in between. The germline V gene encodes CDR1 MNHNS and CDR2 SASEGT. CDR3 length: 14 amino acids.

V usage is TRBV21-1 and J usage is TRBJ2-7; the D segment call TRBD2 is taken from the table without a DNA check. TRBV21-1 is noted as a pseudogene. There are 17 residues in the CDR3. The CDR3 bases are TGTGCCAGCGGTGGACTAGCGGGGGATCTTAGCTCCTACGAGCAGTACTTC. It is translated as CASGGLAGDLSSYEQYF.

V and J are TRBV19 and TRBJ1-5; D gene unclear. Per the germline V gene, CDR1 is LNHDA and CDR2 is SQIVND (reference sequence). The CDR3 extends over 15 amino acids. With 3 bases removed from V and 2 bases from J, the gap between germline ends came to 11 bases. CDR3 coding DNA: TGTGCCAGTAGTATTAAGGCTCGGGGCAATCAGCCCCAGCATTTT. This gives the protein CASSIKARGNQPQHF. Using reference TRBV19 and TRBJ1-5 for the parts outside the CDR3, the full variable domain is DGGITQSPKYLFRKEGQNVTLSCEQNLNHDAMYWYRQDPGQGLRLIYYSQIVNDFQKGDIAEGYSVSREKKESFPLTVTSAQKNPTAFYLCASSIKARGNQPQHFGDGTRLSIL.

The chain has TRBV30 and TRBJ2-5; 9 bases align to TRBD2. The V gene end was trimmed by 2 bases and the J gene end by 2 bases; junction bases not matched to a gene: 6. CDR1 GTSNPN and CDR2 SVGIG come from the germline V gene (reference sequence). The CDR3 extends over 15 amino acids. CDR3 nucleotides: TGTGCCTGGAGTCCGGGGCTAGCGGGGCAAGAGACCCAGTACTTC. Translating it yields CAWSPGLAGQETQYF.

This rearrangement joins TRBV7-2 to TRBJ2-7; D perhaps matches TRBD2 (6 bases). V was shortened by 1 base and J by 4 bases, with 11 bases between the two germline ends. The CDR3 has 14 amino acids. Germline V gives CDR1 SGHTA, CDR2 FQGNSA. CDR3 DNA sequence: TGTGCCAGCAGCTTAGTGGCGGGACCGTACGAGCAGTACTTC. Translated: CASSLVAGPYEQYF.

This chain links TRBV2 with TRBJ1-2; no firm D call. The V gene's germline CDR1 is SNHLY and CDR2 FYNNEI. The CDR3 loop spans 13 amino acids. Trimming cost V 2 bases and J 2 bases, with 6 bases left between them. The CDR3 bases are TGTGCCAGCAGTGAACAAAAAAACTATGGCTACACCTTC. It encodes CASSEQKNYGYTF. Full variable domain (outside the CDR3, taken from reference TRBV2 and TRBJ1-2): EPEVTQTPSHQVTQMGQEVILRCVPISNHLYFYWYRQILGQKVEFLVSFYNNEISEKSEIFDDQFSVERPDGSNFTLKIRSTKLEDSAMYFCASSEQKNYGYTFGSGTRLTVV.

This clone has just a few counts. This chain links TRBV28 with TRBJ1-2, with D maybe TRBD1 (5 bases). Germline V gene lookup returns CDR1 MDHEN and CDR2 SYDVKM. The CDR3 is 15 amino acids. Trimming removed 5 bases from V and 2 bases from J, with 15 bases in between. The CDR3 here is CASSHTTTVNYGYTF. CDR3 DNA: TGTGCCAGCAGTCACACCACGACAGTAAACTATGGCTACACCTTC.

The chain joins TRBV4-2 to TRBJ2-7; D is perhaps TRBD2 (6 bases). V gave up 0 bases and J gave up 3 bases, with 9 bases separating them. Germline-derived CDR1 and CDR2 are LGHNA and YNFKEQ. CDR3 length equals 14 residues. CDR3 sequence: CASSQDLGSYEQYF. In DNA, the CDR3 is TGTGCCAGCAGCCAAGATCTCGGGAGCTACGAGCAGTACTTC.

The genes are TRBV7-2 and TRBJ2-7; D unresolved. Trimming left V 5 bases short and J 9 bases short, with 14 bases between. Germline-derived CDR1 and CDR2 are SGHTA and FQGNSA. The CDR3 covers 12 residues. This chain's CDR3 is CASSGYFGGQYF. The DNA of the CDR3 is TGTGCCAGCAGCGGATACTTCGGCGGGCAGTACTTC.

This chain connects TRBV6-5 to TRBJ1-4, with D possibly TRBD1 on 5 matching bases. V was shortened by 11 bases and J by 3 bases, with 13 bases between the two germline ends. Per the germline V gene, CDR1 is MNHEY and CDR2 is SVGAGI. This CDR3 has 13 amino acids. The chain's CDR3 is CAAQGGPNEKLFF. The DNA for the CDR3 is TGTGCCGCGCAGGGTGGACCTAATGAAAAACTGTTTTTT.

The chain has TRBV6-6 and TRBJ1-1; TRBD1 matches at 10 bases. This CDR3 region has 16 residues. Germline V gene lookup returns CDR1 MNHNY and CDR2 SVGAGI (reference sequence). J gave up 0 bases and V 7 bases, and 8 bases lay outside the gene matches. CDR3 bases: TGTGCCAGCATCACGACAGGGGGCTGGATGAACACTGAAGCTTTCTTT. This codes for CASITTGGWMNTEAFF.

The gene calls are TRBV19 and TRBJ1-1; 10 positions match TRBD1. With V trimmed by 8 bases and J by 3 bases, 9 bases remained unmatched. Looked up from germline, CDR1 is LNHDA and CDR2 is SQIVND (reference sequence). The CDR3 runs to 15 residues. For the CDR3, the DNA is TGTGCCAGTTGCCGGGACAGGGGTTCGTACACTGAAGCTTTCTTT. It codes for CASCRDRGSYTEAFF.